This T cell receptor beta chain was identified during a study of cytomegalovirus exposure and HLA in healthy donors. Study-wide findings and caveats: Among TCR beta chains, those listed as cytomegalovirus-associated numbered fewer than 200. Productive rates of about 87% or about 30% were seen for most TCR beta V segments in an earlier analysis.

The CDR3 is 15 residues long. Per germline, CDR1 SGHTA and CDR2 FQGNSA. Trimming left V 3 bases short and J 4 bases short, with 14 bases between. The study sampled nominally healthy donors, though unrecorded immune exposures were likely. This clone was picked up one time. Its specificity is unknown. The PCR employed 60 Vbeta primers together with 13 Jbeta primers. This table comes from immunoSEQ multiplex PCR, and its TCRdb copy is limited to in-frame clones, with some not included. The sample has 150,000 or so clones; around 75% are singletons. The sequencing input was PBMCs. The rearrangement uses TRBV7-2 and TRBJ2-3; tentative D call: TRBD1 (5 bases). This TCR derives from a man aged 25 to 40 in good health and CMV-seropositive. DNA of the CDR3: TGTGCCAGCAGCTTTTACAGGAGAGACGCAGATACGCAGTATTTT. This gives the protein CASSFYRRDADTQYF.